Presented here are 14 T cell receptor beta chains from one specimen sequenced in a study of blood T cell repertoires in COVID-19. Clones were read by immunoSEQ multiplex PCR, and TCRdb kept only the in-frame ones, dropping some. The table shows 200,000 to 250,000 clones, with about 81% occurring only once. Sequencing input: peripheral blood. These receptors all come from a woman in her sixties or seventies with COVID-19, enrolled during active disease.

J is TRBJ2-3 and V is TRBV5-1, with a tentative D call TRBD2 (5 bases). Germline V lookup: CDR1 SGHRS, CDR2 YFSETQ. V was shortened by 3 bases and J by 0 bases, with 17 bases between the two germline ends. The CDR3 covers 17 residues. The CDR3 here is CASSSQGQRSSTDTQYF. CDR3 nucleotide sequence: TGCGCCAGCAGCTCCCAAGGCCAGCGGTCTAGCACAGATACGCAGTATTTT.

This sequence joins TRBV30 and TRBJ1-4; 7 bases are a match to TRBD1. Germline-derived CDR1 and CDR2 are GTSNPN and SVGIG (reference sequence). With V trimmed by 3 bases and J by 7 bases, 14 bases remained unmatched. The CDR3 runs 16 residues. The CDR3 DNA follows: TGTGCCTGGAGCGCTTACCAACAGGGGCTAATTGAAAAACTGTTTTTT. Translated, it gives CAWSAYQQGLIEKLFF.

CDR3 protein: CASSPTGQRYGYTF. Written as DNA, the CDR3 is TGTGCCAGCAGCCCGACGGGACAGCGTTATGGCTACACCTTC. The rearrangement uses TRBV7-2 and TRBJ1-2; 7 bases match TRBD1. The V gene's germline CDR1 is SGHTA and CDR2 FQGNSA. CDR3 length: 14 amino acids. The junction had 8 bases not matched to a gene; V was cut back by 5 bases and J by 5 bases.

The V gene is TRBV7-2, the J gene TRBJ2-1; the D gene is possibly TRBD2 (7 bases). Germline lookup yields CDR1 SGHTA and CDR2 FQGNSA. CDR3 length: 14 amino acids. V lost 1 base to trimming and J lost 8 bases, with 12 bases between them. CDR3 sequence (DNA): TGTGCCAGCAGCTTAGGGGAGGGGGGTTATGAGCAGTTCTTC. Protein sequence: CASSLGEGGYEQFF.

The V call is TRBV5-1, the J call TRBJ1-1; 8 positions agree with TRBD1. V dropped 4 bases and J dropped 6; count of bases not matched to a gene: 5. From germline, CDR1 is SGHRS and CDR2 YFSETQ. The CDR3 has 13 amino acids. The chain's CDR3 is CASSTGQGSEAFF. The CDR3, as DNA: TGCGCCAGCAGCACCGGACAGGGCTCTGAAGCTTTCTTT.

The chain recombines TRBV5-4 with TRBJ2-2; 11 nucleotides line up with TRBD2. V was clipped by 4 bases and J by 4 bases; unmatched bases: 3. Germline CDR1 SGHNT, CDR2 YYREEE (reference sequence). The CDR3 has 15 residues. The CDR3 DNA is TGTGCCAGCAGCCCCGGGACTAGCGGCACCGGGGAGCTGTTTTTT. Its translation: CASSPGTSGTGELFF.

The chain carries TRBV28 and TRBJ1-5; tentative D call: TRBD1 (5 bases). Germline lookup yields CDR1 MDHEN and CDR2 SYDVKM. The CDR3 has 13 residues. The V and J ends lost 6 bases and 8 bases respectively, with 14 bases between them. This CDR3 is CASSPGTYEPQHF. DNA of the CDR3: TGTGCCAGCAGCCCCGGGACTTACGAGCCCCAGCATTTT.

The CDR3 nucleotides are TGTGCCATCAGGCCTATGGGGGACTACTATGGCTACACCTTC. Encoded protein: CAIRPMGDYYGYTF. The chain is built from TRBV10-3 and TRBJ1-2; tentative D call: TRBD1 (5 bases). Germline values: CDR1 ENHRY, CDR2 SYGVKD. This CDR3 comprises 14 residues. Between the trimmed V and J ends, which lost 6 bases and 3 bases, there was a span of 14 bases.

This chain connects TRBV10-3 to TRBJ2-1; 9 bases match TRBD2. The CDR3 runs 14 residues. Germline V gene data show CDR1 as ENHRY and CDR2 as SYGVKD. The V gene end was trimmed by 2 bases and the J gene end by 9 bases; junction bases not matched to a gene: 5. CDR3 loop: CAISEAGGPGEQFF. The CDR3 DNA sequence: TGTGCCATCAGTGAGGCGGGAGGGCCAGGTGAGCAGTTCTTC.

The chain uses TRBV4-3 and TRBJ2-3; 7 bases fit TRBD2. Germline CDR1 LGHNA, CDR2 YSLEER. The CDR3 length is 15 residues. V gave up 4 bases and J gave up 9 bases; unmatched junction bases: 13. In DNA, the CDR3 is TGCGCCAGCAGCCCCCCGGGGACCTGGGGAGGGACGCAGTATTTT. Its translation: CASSPPGTWGGTQYF.

The table lists this clone with a count of one. Written as DNA, the CDR3 is TGTGCCAGCAGCCCCAGGTTGAATGAGCAGTTCTTC. This encodes CASSPRLNEQFF. This rearrangement joins TRBV28 to TRBJ2-1; D call uncertain. Germline CDR1 MDHEN, CDR2 SYDVKM. Trimming shortened V by 6 bases and J by 7 bases, and 10 bases separated the two germline ends. This CDR3 has 12 amino acids.

V and J are TRBV12-3 or TRBV12-4 and TRBJ2-4; TRBD2 might be the D (5 bases). CDR3 length equals 12 residues. V dropped 3 bases and J dropped 9 bases, with 9 bases sitting between them. CDR3 nucleotides: TGTGCCAGCAGTTTCAAGGGAGTCATTCAGTACTTC. It yields the protein CASSFKGVIQYF.

This clone was found once. The CDR3 region has the DNA TGCGCCAGCAGCGCCTCCGCGGACAGACAAGAGACCCAGTACTTC. Its translation: CASSASADRQETQYF. This chain joins TRBV5-1 and TRBJ2-5; a weak D match, TRBD1 (6 bases). The CDR3 contains 15 residues. V was cut by 4 bases and J by 2 bases, with 15 bases left in between. Germline V gene sequence: CDR1 SGHRS, CDR2 YFSETQ. Combining the CDR3 with reference TRBV5-1 and TRBJ2-5 gives the whole variable domain KAGVTQTPRYLIKTRGQQVTLSCSPISGHRSVSWYQQTPGQGLQFLFEYFSETQRNKGNFPGRFSGRQFSNSRSEMNVSTLELGDSALYLCASSASADRQETQYFGPGTRLLVL.

V gene TRBV19 combines with J gene TRBJ2-1; 8 bases align to TRBD1. The germline CDR1 and CDR2 sequences are LNHDA and SQIVND (reference sequence). This CDR3 has 19 amino acids. V lost 7 bases to trimming and J lost 4 bases; unmatched junction nucleotides: 21. The CDR3 nucleotides read TGTGCCAGTACCCCCGGGACAGGTCGTTCTCAACAGCAATACAATGAGCAGTTCTTC. Amino acid sequence: CASTPGTGRSQQQYNEQFF.